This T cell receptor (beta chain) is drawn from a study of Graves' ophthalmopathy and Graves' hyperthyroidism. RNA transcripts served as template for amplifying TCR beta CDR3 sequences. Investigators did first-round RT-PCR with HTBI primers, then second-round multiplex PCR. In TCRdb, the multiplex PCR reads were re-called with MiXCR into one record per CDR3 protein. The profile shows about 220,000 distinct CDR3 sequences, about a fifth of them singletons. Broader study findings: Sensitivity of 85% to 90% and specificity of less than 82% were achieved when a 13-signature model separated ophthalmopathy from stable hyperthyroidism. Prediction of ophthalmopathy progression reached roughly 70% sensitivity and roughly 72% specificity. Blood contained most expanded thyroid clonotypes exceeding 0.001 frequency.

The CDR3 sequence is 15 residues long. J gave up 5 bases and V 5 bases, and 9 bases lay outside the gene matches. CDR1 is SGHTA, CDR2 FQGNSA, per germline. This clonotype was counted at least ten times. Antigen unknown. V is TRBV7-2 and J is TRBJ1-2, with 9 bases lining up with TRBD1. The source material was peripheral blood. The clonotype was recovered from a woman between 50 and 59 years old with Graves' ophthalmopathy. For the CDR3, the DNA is TGTGCCAGCAGCCCCGGGACAGGGTATAATTATGGCTACACCTTC. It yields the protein CASSPGTGYNYGYTF.